The 22 T cell receptor beta chains below all came from one sample that was sequenced in a study of shared clonotypes between healthy human individuals. Profiling relied on immunoSEQ multiplex PCR, and the TCRdb table lists in-frame clones only, not all of them. The table includes around 2,000,000 clones, just under 95% detected once. Naive CD8 cells lacked CD45RO and underwent positive selection for CCR7, leaving out terminally differentiated effector memory CD45RA+ cells. The sample was naive CD8+ T cells sorted from blood. These receptors were taken from a man between 18 and 35 years old in good health.

This clone appeared once. This chain joins TRBV27 and TRBJ2-2, with 13 positions matching TRBD2. V shed 3 bases, J shed 5 bases, and the junction held 12 bases outside the gene matches. This CDR3 has 19 residues. Germline V gene data show CDR1 as MNHEY and CDR2 as SMNVEV (reference sequence). CDR3 region: CASSLHPRTSGSRTGELFF. Here the CDR3 DNA reads TGTGCCAGCAGTTTGCACCCAAGGACTAGCGGGAGTCGGACCGGGGAGCTGTTTTTT.

Worth noting for this clone: Other DNA variants within this sample encode the same CDR3. This chain connects TRBV28 to TRBJ1-5; no clear D. V lost 2 bases and J 3 bases, leaving 11 bases between the germline ends. The CDR3 runs 15 residues. Germline V gives CDR1 MDHEN, CDR2 SYDVKM. This chain's CDR3 is CASSLMVVDNQPQHF. In DNA form, the CDR3 reads TGTGCCAGCAGTTTAATGGTCGTAGACAATCAGCCCCAGCATTTT.

The count of this clone is one. The chain carries TRBV5-1 and TRBJ1-1; the D is unclear. This CDR3 comprises 14 residues. Per the germline V gene, CDR1 is SGHRS and CDR2 is YFSETQ. V lost 1 base, J lost 0 bases, and 7 bases lay in between. CDR3 sequence reads: CASSLNLVNTEAFF. The CDR3 nucleotides are TGCGCCAGCAGCTTGAATTTGGTGAACACTGAAGCTTTCTTT.

This sequence joins TRBV16 and TRBJ1-5; D is perhaps TRBD1 (5 bases). CDR1 is KGHSY and CDR2 is FQNENV in the germline V gene. The CDR3 length is 14 residues. V was pared by 0 bases and J by 8 bases, with 11 bases between. CDR3 sequence reads: CASSQSSQGKPQHF. In nucleotides, the CDR3 is TGTGCCAGCAGCCAATCGTCGCAGGGTAAGCCCCAGCATTTT.

A single count supports this clone. The V call is TRBV6-5, the J call TRBJ2-7; TRBD1 aligns across 9 bases. Germline V CDR1 and CDR2: MNHEY, SVGAGI. This CDR3 spans 15 amino acids. V was pared by 4 bases and J by 3 bases, with 7 bases of the junction left unmatched. CDR3 coding DNA: TGTGCCAGCAGTTCGGGGACAGGGAGCCGCTACGAGCAGTACTTC. It encodes CASSSGTGSRYEQYF.

V usage is TRBV28 and J usage is TRBJ1-4, with TRBD1 as a possible D gene (6 bases). The length of the CDR3 is 15 residues. CDR1 and CDR2 from the germline V gene are MDHEN and SYDVKM. Trimming stripped 5 bases from V and 4 bases from J, with 14 bases between. The CDR3 region is CASSPIGGRNEKLFF. CDR3 coding DNA: TGTGCCAGCAGTCCTATTGGGGGGCGTAATGAAAAACTGTTTTTT.

V is TRBV6-1 and J is TRBJ2-2; 7 nucleotides agree with TRBD2. Trimming cost V 2 bases and J 2 bases; bases outside gene matches: 11. This CDR3 has 18 residues. CDR1 is MNHNS, CDR2 SASEGT, per germline. CDR3 protein: CASSESLAGRANTGELFF. CDR3 DNA sequence: TGTGCCAGCAGTGAAAGCCTTGCGGGGAGGGCAAACACCGGGGAGCTGTTTTTT.

The J gene is TRBJ2-3, the V gene TRBV19, with D unclear. The V end was cut by 2 bases, the J end by 1 base, with 10 bases between. This CDR3 is 15 amino acids long. Germline V gene sequence: CDR1 LNHDA, CDR2 SQIVND (reference sequence). This CDR3 is CASSIIHGGTDTQYF. The CDR3 nucleotides read TGTGCCAGTAGTATAATTCACGGTGGCACAGATACGCAGTATTTT. Full variable domain (rest looked up from reference TRBV19 and TRBJ2-3): DGGITQSPKYLFRKEGQNVTLSCEQNLNHDAMYWYRQDPGQGLRLIYYSQIVNDFQKGDIAEGYSVSREKKESFPLTVTSAQKNPTAFYLCASSIIHGGTDTQYFGPGTRLTVL.

The V call is TRBV7-8, the J call TRBJ2-3; 12 bases line up with TRBD2. The germline V gene encodes CDR1 SGHVS and CDR2 FQNEAQ. The junction had 10 bases not matched to a gene; V was cut back by 3 bases and J by 0 bases. The CDR3 has 19 residues. DNA of the CDR3: TGTGCCAGCAGCTTCGGACTAGCGGGAAGTCTGTCTAGCACAGATACGCAGTATTTT. Amino acid sequence: CASSFGLAGSLSSTDTQYF.

The J gene is TRBJ1-1, the V gene TRBV28; 10 bases are shared with TRBD1. The CDR3 is made up of 14 amino acids. V lost 6 bases to trimming and J lost 6 bases; unmatched junction nucleotides: 7. CDR1 is MDHEN and CDR2 is SYDVKM in the germline V gene. The CDR3 DNA reads TGTGCCAGCAGCCCCGGCGGGACAGGGGCTGAAGCTTTCTTT. Translation gives CASSPGGTGAEAFF.

As DNA, the CDR3 is TGTGCCAGCAGCCGAGGGACAGTAAACACCGGGGAGCTGTTTTTT. Translating it yields CASSRGTVNTGELFF. The chain recombines TRBV28 with TRBJ2-2, with 7 bases identical to TRBD1. The CDR3 contains 15 residues. Trimming at V came to 6 bases and at J to 2 bases, leaving 6 bases not matched to a gene. Germline CDR1 MDHEN, CDR2 SYDVKM.

The V gene is TRBV10-2, the J gene TRBJ2-1; D is unclear. The CDR3 is 11 amino acids. Deletions cut 3 bases from V and 10 bases from J, with 7 bases between. Germline V gene lookup returns CDR1 WSHSY and CDR2 SAAADI. DNA for the CDR3: TGCGCCAGCAGTGATCCCAGGGAGCAGTTCTTC. The encoded protein is CASSDPREQFF.

In regard to this clone: Other DNA sequences of this sample code for an identical CDR3. The chain couples TRBV6-5 to TRBJ2-5, with 8 bases that match TRBD1. Per the germline V gene, CDR1 is MNHEY and CDR2 is SVGAGI. The CDR3 totals 14 residues. V lost 2 bases to trimming and J lost 7 bases; unmatched junction nucleotides: 6. Here the CDR3 reads CASSYGQGVGTQYF. The CDR3 DNA follows: TGTGCCAGCAGTTACGGACAGGGTGTGGGGACCCAGTACTTC.

This sequence joins TRBV7-4 and TRBJ2-7; D unclear. From germline, CDR1 is SGHVT and CDR2 SQSDAQ. Trimming removed 5 bases at V and 3 bases at J, with 14 bases between. The CDR3 is 14 residues long. The CDR3 here is CASSIERESYEQYF. CDR3 nucleotide sequence: TGTGCCAGCAGCATTGAAAGGGAAAGCTACGAGCAGTACTTC.

The chain employs TRBV7-9 and TRBJ2-1; 9 bases align to TRBD1. With 2 bases clipped from V and 8 bases from J, the junction kept 13 bases outside the gene matches. Per germline, CDR1 SEHNR and CDR2 FQNEAQ (reference sequence). This CDR3 contains 17 residues. CDR3 in amino acids: CASSLTQGAKVSDEQFF. For the CDR3, the DNA is TGTGCCAGCAGCTTAACACAGGGGGCGAAAGTTTCTGATGAGCAGTTCTTC.

In regard to this clone: This sample also contains other DNA sequences that code for the same CDR3. V and J are TRBV4-1 and TRBJ2-7; TRBD1 aligns across 8 bases. CDR1 is MGHRA, CDR2 YSYEKL, per germline. This CDR3 region has 15 residues. The V gene end was trimmed by 3 bases and the J gene end by 1 base; junction bases not matched to a gene: 5. CDR3 protein: CASSQDTGGSYEQYF. For the CDR3, the DNA is TGCGCCAGCAGCCAGGATACAGGGGGTTCCTACGAGCAGTACTTC.

The J gene is TRBJ2-3, the V gene TRBV5-6; the D is unclear. Germline CDR1 SGHDT, CDR2 YYEEEE. CDR3 length equals 16 residues. Deletions cut 2 bases from V and 1 base from J, with 14 bases between. The CDR3 nucleotides read TGTGCCAGCAGCTTCGAACCCGAAGGAGGCACAGATACGCAGTATTTT. This translates into CASSFEPEGGTDTQYF.

The chain is built from TRBV6-6 and TRBJ1-5; no clear D. Deletions cut 2 bases from V and 7 bases from J, with 9 bases between. The CDR3 has 13 amino acids. CDR1 MNHNY and CDR2 SVGAGI come from the germline V gene (reference sequence). CDR3 in DNA: TGTGCCAGCAGTTACGGTACGAAGCAGCCCCAGCATTTT. Its protein product is CASSYGTKQPQHF.

The rearrangement joins TRBV15 to TRBJ2-7; possibly TRBD1 for D (5 bases). CDR1 and CDR2 from the germline V gene are LNHNV and YYDKDF (reference sequence). V was shortened by 3 bases and J by 6 bases, with 12 bases between the two germline ends. The CDR3 length is 13 residues. The CDR3 DNA reads TGTGCCACCAGCAGCGAACTCAGGGCCGAGCAGTACTTC. Encoded protein: CATSSELRAEQYF.

This chain connects TRBV5-4 to TRBJ1-2; D may be TRBD1 (6 bases). The length of the CDR3 is 14 residues. CDR1 SGHNT and CDR2 YYREEE come from the germline V gene (reference sequence). V lost 2 bases and J 3 bases, leaving 11 bases between the germline ends. The DNA for the CDR3 is TGTGCCAGCAGCTTTGGGGGGCTAGACTATGGCTACACCTTC. Translating it yields CASSFGGLDYGYTF.

This rearrangement joins TRBV28 to TRBJ1-1, with D unclear. V lost 10 bases and J 8 bases, leaving 14 bases between the germline ends. CDR1 is MDHEN, CDR2 SYDVKM, per germline. This CDR3 comprises 11 residues. CDR3 loop: CATLTPDEAFF. For the CDR3, the DNA is TGTGCCACCCTTACCCCGGACGAAGCTTTCTTT.

The chain employs TRBV7-9 and TRBJ2-2, with a possible D match to TRBD2 (6 bases). With 4 bases removed from V and 9 bases from J, the gap between germline ends came to 12 bases. Per germline, CDR1 SEHNR and CDR2 FQNEAQ (reference sequence). The CDR3 consists of 13 residues. The CDR3 bases are TGTGCCAGCAGCTCCGGGGGTTCGCGGGAGCTGTTTTTT. Its translation is CASSSGGSRELFF.